The 27 T cell receptor beta chains below all came from one sample that was sequenced in a study of T cells after yellow fever vaccination. TCRdb re-called the 5' RACE reads with MiXCR, one entry per CDR3 protein. Of about 52,000 distinct CDR3 sequences listed, 6.5% to 8% were seen once; the top ten hold about 24%. The sample here was CD8+ T cells not binding an NS4B(214-222) dextramer, sorted from PBMCs, taken around 45 days after the first yellow fever vaccination. The source of these receptors is a young man who received the YFV17D yellow fever vaccine.

V is TRBV28 and J is TRBJ2-2, with D possibly matching TRBD2 (5 bases). Germline CDR1 MDHEN, CDR2 SYDVKM. This CDR3 contains 12 residues. Trimming stripped 7 bases from V and 8 bases from J, with 11 bases between. The CDR3 loop reads CASTGGGGELFF. CDR3 sequence (DNA): TGTGCCAGCACCGGAGGCGGGGGGGAGCTGTTTTTT.

This clonotype came up a few times. The chain employs TRBV4-1 and TRBJ2-1, with no clear D. V shed 3 bases and J shed 1 base, with 10 bases lying between them. The germline V gene encodes CDR1 MGHRA and CDR2 YSYEKL. This CDR3 comprises 15 residues. CDR3 sequence: CASSQVIGSYNEQFF. The CDR3 nucleotides read TGCGCCAGCAGCCAGGTTATAGGGTCCTACAATGAGCAGTTCTTC.

This clonotype was counted a single time. Just one base apart from a much larger clone, this may be a read error. This chain connects TRBV6-5 to TRBJ2-3; possible D gene TRBD1, 6 bases. The CDR3 length is 16 residues. V lost 2 bases, J lost 0 bases, and 12 bases lay in between. Per germline, CDR1 MNHEY and CDR2 SVGAGI. CDR3 in DNA: TGTGCCAGCAGTTACCCGTCAACAGGGAGCACAGATACGCAGTATTTT. The encoded protein is CASSYPSTGSTDTQYF.

The table lists this clonotype with a few counts. The CDR3 bases are TGTGCCTGGAGTTGGGGGTCTGGAAACACCATATATTTT. Protein product: CAWSWGSGNTIYF. The rearrangement joins TRBV30 to TRBJ1-3, with D perhaps matching TRBD1 (5 bases). The CDR3 is 13 amino acids. Germline-derived CDR1 and CDR2 are GTSNPN and SVGIG (reference sequence). Between the trimmed V and J ends, which lost 2 bases and 1 base, there was a span of 6 bases. Using reference TRBV30 and TRBJ1-3 for the parts outside the CDR3, the full variable domain is SQTIHQWPATLVQPVGSPLSLECTVEGTSNPNLYWYRQAAGRGLQLLFYSVGIGQISSEVPQNLSASRPQDRQFILSSKKLLLSDSGFYLCAWSWGSGNTIYFGEGSWLTVV.

The V gene is TRBV9, the J gene TRBJ2-7; 9 bases are shared with TRBD1. J was trimmed by 0 bases and V by 0 bases; bases with no gene match: 1. The CDR3 runs 15 residues. Germline V gene sequence: CDR1 SGDLS, CDR2 YYNGEE. The CDR3 protein is CASSVAGQGSYEQYF. In DNA form, the CDR3 reads TGTGCCAGCAGCGTAGCGGGACAGGGCTCCTACGAGCAGTACTTC.

This clonotype was seen many times. This chain uses TRBV10-1 with TRBJ2-7; no firm D call. V lost 2 bases, J lost 3 bases, and 2 bases lay in between. Germline V gene data show CDR1 as WNHNN and CDR2 as SYGVQD (reference sequence). This CDR3 region has 11 residues. This CDR3 reads CASSESYEQYF. In DNA, the CDR3 is TGCGCCAGCAGTGAGAGCTACGAGCAGTACTTC.

V and J are TRBV2 and TRBJ2-1; 7 bases agree with TRBD2. Germline CDR1 SNHLY, CDR2 FYNNEI. Unmatched junction bases numbered 2, after V lost 3 bases and J lost 0 bases. This CDR3 region has 15 residues. CDR3 amino acids: CASSDREASYNEQFF. The CDR3 DNA reads as TGTGCCAGCAGTGACCGGGAGGCCTCCTACAATGAGCAGTTCTTC.

There are many counts of this clonotype. Mismatch with germline at one junction end may stem from a read error. The rearrangement joins TRBV7-7 to TRBJ2-5; 11 bases are shared with TRBD2. Germline V gives CDR1 SSHAT, CDR2 FNYEAQ (reference sequence). The CDR3 totals 15 residues. For the CDR3, the DNA is TGTGCTAGCAGCCCCCCTAGCGGGGGGAAAGAGACCCAGTACTTC. Amino acid sequence: CASSPPSGGKETQYF.

This clonotype was recorded many times. The rearrangement uses TRBV7-8 and TRBJ1-5; the D gene is possibly TRBD1 (5 bases). The CDR3 is made up of 13 amino acids. Germline V gene sequence: CDR1 SGHVS, CDR2 FQNEAQ. The ends were cut back, 5 bases at V and 5 bases at J, with 10 bases in the middle. The CDR3 sequence: CASSGRGDQPQHF. CDR3 nucleotides: TGTGCCAGCAGCGGAAGGGGAGATCAGCCCCAGCATTTT.

This clonotype appeared many times. The genes are TRBV20-1 and TRBJ1-2; a possible D gene is TRBD1 (5 bases). With 2 bases removed from V and 4 bases from J, the gap between germline ends came to 5 bases. CDR3 length: 11 amino acids. Germline V CDR1 and CDR2: DFQATT, SNEGSKA (reference sequence). Here the CDR3 DNA reads TGCAGTGCTAGACAGGGCTATGGCTACACCTTC. It specifies CSARQGYGYTF.

This sequence joins TRBV5-1 and TRBJ1-1; D gene uncertain. The CDR3 length is 14 residues. V lost 0 bases and J lost 2, with 8 bases in between. CDR1 SGHRS and CDR2 YFSETQ come from the germline V gene. CDR3 sequence: CASSLAEDNTEAFF. In nucleotides, the CDR3 is TGCGCCAGCAGCTTGGCAGAGGATAACACTGAAGCTTTCTTT. The full variable domain, with the rest looked up from reference TRBV5-1 and TRBJ1-1, is KAGVTQTPRYLIKTRGQQVTLSCSPISGHRSVSWYQQTPGQGLQFLFEYFSETQRNKGNFPGRFSGRQFSNSRSEMNVSTLELGDSALYLCASSLAEDNTEAFFGQGTRLTVV.

This clonotype was counted between two and nine times. The chain uses TRBV5-4 and TRBJ2-2; 8 nucleotides line up with TRBD1. J was trimmed by 5 bases and V by 4 bases; bases with no gene match: 13. The CDR3 is made up of 17 amino acids. Per germline, CDR1 SGHNT and CDR2 YYREEE (reference sequence). The CDR3 coding sequence is TGTGCCAGCAGCCTGGAAAGGGACAGGTCTTTAACCGGGGAGCTGTTTTTT. Amino acids: CASSLERDRSLTGELFF.

The chain couples TRBV11-2 to TRBJ2-3; 9 bases are a match to TRBD2. This CDR3 region has 18 residues. Germline V gives CDR1 SGHAT, CDR2 FQNNGV. Trimming removed 0 bases from V and 0 bases from J; junction bases left unmatched: 7. Here the CDR3 DNA reads TGTGCCAGCAGCTTAGAAAGGAGTAGCGGGGGAAGCACAGATACGCAGTATTTT. Protein: CASSLERSSGGSTDTQYF.

This clonotype occurred a few times. The V call is TRBV24-1, the J call TRBJ1-5; D is unclear. V lost 9 bases, J lost 4 bases, and 12 bases lay in between. The germline V gene has CDR1 KGHDR and CDR2 SFDVKD. The length of the CDR3 is 13 residues. Here the CDR3 DNA reads TGTGCCACCTCGGTTTCGGGGAATCAGCCCCAGCATTTT. This codes for CATSVSGNQPQHF.

The chain joins TRBV5-1 to TRBJ2-7; TRBD1 might be the D (6 bases). This CDR3 has 15 amino acids. Germline V CDR1 and CDR2: SGHRS, YFSETQ. V was cut by 2 bases and J by 7 bases, with 19 bases left in between. CDR3 sequence (DNA): TGCGCCAGCAGCTTAAGGGGGACGGAACTCTGGGAGCAGTACTTC. The encoded protein is CASSLRGTELWEQYF.

The gene calls are TRBV5-4 and TRBJ2-7; TRBD2 is a possible D gene (5 bases). This CDR3 region has 16 residues. The V end was cut by 0 bases, the J end by 5 bases, with 18 bases between. The germline gives CDR1 SGHNT, CDR2 YYREEE (reference sequence). The CDR3 sequence: CASSLESGPPRDEQYF. The CDR3 region has the DNA TGTGCCAGCAGCTTGGAGAGCGGTCCCCCAAGGGACGAGCAGTACTTC. The whole variable domain, remainder taken from reference TRBV5-4 and TRBJ2-7, is ETGVTQSPTHLIKTRGQQVTLRCSSQSGHNTVSWYQQALGQGPQFIFQYYREEENGRGNFPPRFSGLQFPNYSSELNVNALELDDSALYLCASSLESGPPRDEQYFGPGTRLTVT.

This clonotype showed up many times. The chain carries TRBV27 and TRBJ2-1, with TRBD2 matching over 10 bases. Germline loops: CDR1 MNHEY, CDR2 SMNVEV (reference sequence). Trimming at V came to 6 bases and at J to 8 bases, leaving 7 bases not matched to a gene. This CDR3 is built from 14 residues. For the CDR3, the DNA is TGTGCCAGCAGCGTGACTAGCGGGCCGGATGAGCAGTTCTTC. This gives the protein CASSVTSGPDEQFF.

This clonotype turned up a few times. The chain links TRBV6-1 to TRBJ2-1; unclear D gene. This CDR3 spans 13 amino acids. The V end was cut by 2 bases, the J end by 6 bases, with 8 bases between. CDR1 and CDR2 from the germline V gene are MNHNS and SASEGT. In nucleotides, the CDR3 is TGTGCCAGCAGTGAAAGACGGACCAATGAGCAGTTCTTC. This encodes CASSERRTNEQFF.

Many counts were recorded for this clonotype. The chain uses TRBV5-6 and TRBJ2-5; D remains unclear. Germline CDR1 reads SGHDT; CDR2 reads YYEEEE. V was trimmed by 3 bases and J by 5 bases, leaving 5 bases between them. This CDR3 region has 11 residues. For the CDR3, the DNA is TGTGCCAGCAGCTCTGGCGAGACCCAGTACTTC. It yields the protein CASSSGETQYF.

This chain joins TRBV19 and TRBJ1-5; D is perhaps TRBD1 (6 bases). V was clipped by 5 bases and J by 0 bases, with 11 bases between them. Per the germline V gene, CDR1 is LNHDA and CDR2 is SQIVND (reference sequence). The CDR3 has 15 amino acids. The CDR3 region has the DNA TGTGCCAGTAGTTGGACAGCCTATAGCAATCAGCCCCAGCATTTT. This translates into CASSWTAYSNQPQHF.

This clonotype was counted ten times or more. The chain is built from TRBV7-2 and TRBJ2-5, with 9 nucleotides matching TRBD2. The CDR3 has 15 residues. CDR1 SGHTA and CDR2 FQGNSA come from the germline V gene. The junction had 4 bases not matched to a gene; V was cut back by 3 bases and J by 2 bases. The DNA for the CDR3 is TGTGCCAGCAGCTTTAGGCTAGCGGGGCAAGAGACCCAGTACTTC. It codes for CASSFRLAGQETQYF.

The chain recombines TRBV27 with TRBJ2-7; possible D gene TRBD2, 6 bases. The germline CDR1 and CDR2 sequences are MNHEY and SMNVEV (reference sequence). CDR3 length: 16 residues. V lost 4 bases and J lost 3, with 19 bases in between. In DNA form, the CDR3 reads TGTGCCAGCAGTTGCCTGCGTTCCAGGGAGGTCTACGAGCAGTACGTC. The encoded protein is CASSCLRSREVYEQYV.

There are many counts of this clonotype. In nucleotides, the CDR3 is TGTGCCAGCAGCGCAAATGGGAACGGGGGCGCGAACACCGGGGAGCTGTTTTTT. Its protein is CASSANGNGGANTGELFF. The chain is built from TRBV21-1 and TRBJ2-2; the D call in the table, TRBD1, was not verified against the DNA. TRBV21-1 is designated a pseudogene. The CDR3 has 18 amino acids.

This clonotype was counted many times. The chain employs TRBV5-1 and TRBJ1-1; D is ambiguous. This CDR3 has 12 amino acids. Germline values: CDR1 SGHRS, CDR2 YFSETQ. With 2 bases removed from V and 5 bases from J, the gap between germline ends came to 7 bases. DNA of the CDR3: TGCGCCAGCAGCTTATACGGGACTGAAGCTTTCTTT. Encoded protein: CASSLYGTEAFF.

V gene TRBV7-9 combines with J gene TRBJ2-2; no firm D call. This CDR3 is built from 14 residues. CDR1 is SEHNR and CDR2 is FQNEAQ in the germline V gene (reference sequence). Between the trimmed V and J ends, which lost 4 bases and 1 base, there was a span of 7 bases. CDR3 in DNA: TGTGCCAGCAGCTACGGGCGGAACACCGGGGAGCTGTTTTTT. Translated: CASSYGRNTGELFF. Full variable domain (remainder filled in from reference TRBV7-9 and TRBJ2-2): DTGVSQNPRHKITKRGQNVTFRCDPISEHNRLYWYRQTLGQGPEFLTYFQNEAQLEKSRLLSDRFSAERPKGSFSTLEIQRTEQGDSAMYLCASSYGRNTGELFFGEGSRLTVL.

The chain links TRBV5-1 to TRBJ2-2; TRBD1 aligns across 8 bases. Germline assignment: CDR1 SGHRS and CDR2 YFSETQ. V gave up 4 bases and J gave up 6 bases; unmatched junction bases: 8. This CDR3 is built from 15 residues. CDR3 in DNA: TGCGCCAGCAGCGCAGACAGGGGCTTAGCCGGGGAGCTGTTTTTT. It is translated as CASSADRGLAGELFF.

This chain uses TRBV9 with TRBJ2-3; the match to TRBD1 covers 7 bases. The CDR3 runs 15 residues. Looked up from germline, CDR1 is SGDLS and CDR2 is YYNGEE. V lost 5 bases and J lost 0; bases outside the gene matches: 6. CDR3 DNA: TGTGCCAGCAGTGGGACAGACTTTAGCACAGATACGCAGTATTTT. Amino acids: CASSGTDFSTDTQYF.